This passage covers 2 T cell receptor beta chains from one sample sequenced in a study of cytomegalovirus exposure and HLA in healthy donors. Libraries were prepared by immunoSEQ multiplex PCR; TCRdb keeps only in-frame clonotypes and omits some of them. Of 200,000 to 300,000 clones detected, approximately 83% appear once; the ten largest clones hold around 1.2%. The specimen sequenced was PBMCs. Source of these receptors: a woman aged 30 to 39 in good health and CMV-seropositive.

The count of this clone is one. The V gene is TRBV27, the J gene TRBJ2-1, with D tentatively TRBD1 (6 bases). Germline lookup yields CDR1 MNHEY and CDR2 SMNVEV (reference sequence). V was pared by 6 bases and J by 5 bases, with 17 bases between. The CDR3 covers 15 residues. The DNA of the CDR3 is TGTGCCAGCAGCCTGGTCAGGGGATTGAACAATGAGCAGTTCTTC. This codes for CASSLVRGLNNEQFF.

The rearrangement uses TRBV28 and TRBJ2-2; D is possibly TRBD1 (6 bases). There are 13 residues in the CDR3. Looked up from germline, CDR1 is MDHEN and CDR2 is SYDVKM. V was trimmed by 8 bases and J by 2 bases, leaving 9 bases between them. CDR3 sequence: CASGTTNTGELFF. The CDR3, as DNA: TGTGCCAGCGGGACAACAAACACCGGGGAGCTGTTTTTT.